The clone carrying this TCR beta chain occurred a few times. Its antigen remains unknown. RNA, once extracted, was reverse transcribed into cDNA for use as the sequencing template. Libraries were prepared by immunoSEQ multiplex PCR; TCRdb keeps only in-frame clonotypes and omits some of them. The sample lists 110,000 or so clones, roughly three fifths occurring once. V lost 4 bases, J lost 7 bases, and 15 bases lay in between. Germline CDR1 SGHRS, CDR2 YFSETQ. CDR3 length equals 15 residues. The source of the sample is a study of CD8+ T cells in alopecia areata. Study results and limitations: There were many expanded lesional clones persisting in scalp and blood during tofacitinib. Clonality exceeded that of normal scalp in lesional scalp, most notably in alopecia totalis/universalis.

Sample treatment: oral pan-JAK inhibitor, 5-10 mg twice daily. Alopecia areata patients provided lesional scalp punch biopsies and peripheral blood. The sample in question was CD4+ T cells sorted from blood, obtained at week 24, from a patient treated with tofacitinib. The V and J genes are TRBV5-1 and TRBJ1-6; TRBD1 is a possible D gene (6 bases). This TCR was recovered from a human donor with alopecia areata. CDR3 sequence reads: CASSAQTGPNSPLHF. The CDR3 DNA follows: TGCGCCAGCAGCGCTCAGACAGGTCCGAATTCACCCCTCCACTTT.